The entry below describes one T cell receptor beta chain. The antigen is unknown. This CDR3 region has 15 residues. Germline V gene sequence: CDR1 SQVTM, CDR2 ANQGSEA. J lost 5 bases, V lost 4 bases, and 11 bases had no gene match. The data derive from a study of cytomegalovirus exposure and HLA in healthy donors. On the study more broadly: The Caucasian-associated ancestry cluster held roughly 81% of around 380 genotyped donors.

Vbeta (60) and Jbeta (13) primers were used in the PCR. The data were produced by immunoSEQ multiplex PCR, yet TCRdb's version contains in-frame clones alone and is incomplete. The table lists approximately 150,000 clones, around 78% of them singletons. Study-wide findings and caveats: Among TCR beta chains, those listed as cytomegalovirus-associated numbered 164.

This rearrangement joins TRBV29-1 to TRBJ2-5, with 9 bases identical to TRBD1. The receptor was isolated from a middle-aged woman in good health and CMV-seronegative. Sequenced input: PBMCs. CDR3 sequence: CSVVPGTGIEETQYF. The CDR3 DNA is TGCAGCGTTGTTCCAGGGACAGGGATTGAGGAGACCCAGTACTTC.